The 3 T cell receptor beta chains reported below all come from one sample, sequenced in a study of cytomegalovirus exposure and HLA in healthy donors. The primer mix had 60 Vbeta and 13 Jbeta primers. Generated by immunoSEQ multiplex PCR, the TCRdb table keeps only in-frame clones and is missing some. Here the sample spans tens of thousands of clones, approximately 81% being singletons. The sequencing input was PBMCs. Receptors originate from a woman aged 50 to 60 in good health and CMV-seropositive.

The chain links TRBV2 to TRBJ1-2; 8 bases agree with TRBD1. V shed 6 bases, J shed 4 bases, and the junction held 4 bases outside the gene matches. The CDR3 sequence is 13 residues long. The germline gives CDR1 SNHLY, CDR2 FYNNEI. The CDR3 coding sequence is TGTGCCAGCAGACAGGGGGAAGGCTATGGCTACACCTTC. This encodes CASRQGEGYGYTF.

The gene calls are TRBV6-5 and TRBJ1-5; TRBD1 aligns across 10 bases. V trimming: 5 bases; J trimming: 6 bases; junction bases outside the gene matches: 4. The CDR3 loop spans 14 amino acids. Germline values: CDR1 MNHEY, CDR2 SVGAGI. The CDR3 protein is CASSDGTGVQPQHF. The CDR3 DNA is TGTGCCAGCAGTGATGGGACAGGGGTTCAGCCCCAGCATTTT.

The chain combines TRBV5-6 with TRBJ2-7; 12 bases are shared with TRBD2. The V segment lost 0 bases and the J segment 4 bases; nucleotides outside the gene matches: 11. Germline assignment: CDR1 SGHDT and CDR2 YYEEEE. The CDR3 sequence is 18 residues long. CDR3 sequence: CASSLGASVTSGRYEQYF. The DNA for the CDR3 is TGTGCCAGCAGCTTGGGTGCGTCCGTGACTAGCGGGAGATACGAGCAGTACTTC. Full variable domain (outside the CDR3, taken from reference TRBV5-6 and TRBJ2-7): DAGVTQSPTHLIKTRGQQVTLRCSPKSGHDTVSWYQQALGQGPQFIFQYYEEEERQRGNFPDRFSGHQFPNYSSELNVNALLLGDSALYLCASSLGASVTSGRYEQYFGPGTRLTVT.